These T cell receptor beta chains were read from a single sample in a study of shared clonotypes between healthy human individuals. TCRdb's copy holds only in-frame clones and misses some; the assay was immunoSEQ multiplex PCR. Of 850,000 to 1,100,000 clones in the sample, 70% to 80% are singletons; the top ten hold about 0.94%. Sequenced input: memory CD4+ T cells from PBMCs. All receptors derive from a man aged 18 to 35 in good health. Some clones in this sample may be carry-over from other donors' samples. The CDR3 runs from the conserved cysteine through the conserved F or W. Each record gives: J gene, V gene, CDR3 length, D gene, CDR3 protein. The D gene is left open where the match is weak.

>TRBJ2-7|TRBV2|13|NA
CASSEALGYEQYF
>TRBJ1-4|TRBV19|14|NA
CASSPGVARIRLFF
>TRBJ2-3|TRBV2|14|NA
CASRGISGTDTQYF
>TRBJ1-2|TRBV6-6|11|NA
CASNDAGGYTF
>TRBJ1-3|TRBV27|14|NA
CASSLSAGRNTIYF
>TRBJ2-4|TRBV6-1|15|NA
CASGGRGIAKNIQYF
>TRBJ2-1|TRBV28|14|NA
CASQYHQSYNEQFF
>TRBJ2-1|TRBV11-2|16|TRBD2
CASSPRLAKTYNEQFF
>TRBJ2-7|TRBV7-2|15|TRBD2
CASSLGGGSSVEQYF
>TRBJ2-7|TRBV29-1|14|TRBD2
CSVGGAGVGYEQYF
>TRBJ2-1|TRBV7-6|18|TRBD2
CASSLAGGLAGGPNEQFF
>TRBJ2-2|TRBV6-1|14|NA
CASGPPSNTGELFF
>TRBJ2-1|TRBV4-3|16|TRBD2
CASSQASSGYYNEQFF
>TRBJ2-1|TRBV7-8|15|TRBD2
CASTGGPGAYNEQFF
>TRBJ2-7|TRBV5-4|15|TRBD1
CASSLAPGTGREQYF
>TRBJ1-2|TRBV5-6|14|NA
CASSLADGISGYTF
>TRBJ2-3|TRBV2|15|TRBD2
CASSGWEGSTDTQYF
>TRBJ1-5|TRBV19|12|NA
CASRTGNQPQHF
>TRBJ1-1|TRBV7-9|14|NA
CASSFGVPNTEAFF
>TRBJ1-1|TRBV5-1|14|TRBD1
CASSPDRVGTEAFF
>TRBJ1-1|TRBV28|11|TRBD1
CASRGQGGAFF
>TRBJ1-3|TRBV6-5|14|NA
CASSQQISGNTIYF
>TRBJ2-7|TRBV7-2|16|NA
CASSLELTGFFNEQYF
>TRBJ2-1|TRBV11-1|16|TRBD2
CASSSFSGRAVGEQFF
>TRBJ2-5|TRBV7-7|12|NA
CASAGAGETQYF
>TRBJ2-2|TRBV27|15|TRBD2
CASSRLAANTGELFF
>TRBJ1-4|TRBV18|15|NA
CASSPDIATNEKLFF
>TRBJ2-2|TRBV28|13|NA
CASTQFGTGELFF
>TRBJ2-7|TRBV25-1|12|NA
CASSAGGEVPYF
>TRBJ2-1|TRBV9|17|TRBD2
CASSVGVGTSGRNEQFF
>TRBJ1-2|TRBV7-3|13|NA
CASSRDSNYGYTF
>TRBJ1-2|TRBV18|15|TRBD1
CASSGTGTGKYGYTF
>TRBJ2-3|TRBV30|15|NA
CAWSGDNPSTDTQYF
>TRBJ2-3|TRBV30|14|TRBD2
CAWIASGSTDTQYF
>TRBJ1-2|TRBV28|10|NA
CASSSYGYTF
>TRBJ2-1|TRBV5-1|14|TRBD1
CASSFTPGGLEQFF
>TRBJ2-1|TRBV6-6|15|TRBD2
CASTTSGGSGNEQFF
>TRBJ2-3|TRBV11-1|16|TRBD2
CASSATGTSNTDTQYF
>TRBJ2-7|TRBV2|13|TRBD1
CASSVDRGYEQYF
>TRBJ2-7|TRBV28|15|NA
CASSRTRIQGPEQYF
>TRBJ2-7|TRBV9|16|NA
CASSVMDTAYSYEQYF
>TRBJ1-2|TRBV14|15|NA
CASSQGFTTNYGYTF
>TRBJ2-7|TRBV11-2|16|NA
CASSSSGTSFVGEQYF
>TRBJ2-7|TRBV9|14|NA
CASSADTFTYEQYF
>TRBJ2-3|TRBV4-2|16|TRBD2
CASSRGAGVGGDTQYF
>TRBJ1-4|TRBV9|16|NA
CASSVGDGTANEKLFF
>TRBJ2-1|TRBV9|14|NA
CASSGDQLLNEQFF
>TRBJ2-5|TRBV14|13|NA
CASSQAGAETQYF
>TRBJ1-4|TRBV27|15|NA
CASRPRLGKEEKLFF
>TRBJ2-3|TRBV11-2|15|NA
CASSFELARTDTQYF
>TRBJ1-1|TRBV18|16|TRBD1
CASSPQSGTGNTEAFF
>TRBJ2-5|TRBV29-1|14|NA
CSVVRQGGEETQYF
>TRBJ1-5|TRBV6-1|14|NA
CASSEALGGQPQHF
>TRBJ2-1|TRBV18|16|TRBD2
CASSVLSGGAYNEQFF
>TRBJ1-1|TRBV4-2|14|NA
CASSQEGGAGVAFF